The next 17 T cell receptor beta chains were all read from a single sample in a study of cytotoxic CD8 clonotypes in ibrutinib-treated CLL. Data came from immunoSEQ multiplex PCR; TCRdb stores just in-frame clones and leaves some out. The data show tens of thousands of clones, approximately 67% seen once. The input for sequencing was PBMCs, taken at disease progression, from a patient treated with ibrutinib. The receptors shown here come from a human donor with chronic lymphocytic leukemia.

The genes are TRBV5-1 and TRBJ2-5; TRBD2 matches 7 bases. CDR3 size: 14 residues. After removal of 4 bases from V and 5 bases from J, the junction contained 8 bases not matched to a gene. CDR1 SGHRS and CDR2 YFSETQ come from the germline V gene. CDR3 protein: CASSTWGGLETQYF. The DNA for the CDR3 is TGCGCCAGCAGCACGTGGGGGGGTCTGGAGACCCAGTACTTC. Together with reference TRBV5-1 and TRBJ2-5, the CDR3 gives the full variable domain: KAGVTQTPRYLIKTRGQQVTLSCSPISGHRSVSWYQQTPGQGLQFLFEYFSETQRNKGNFPGRFSGRQFSNSRSEMNVSTLELGDSALYLCASSTWGGLETQYFGPGTRLLVL.

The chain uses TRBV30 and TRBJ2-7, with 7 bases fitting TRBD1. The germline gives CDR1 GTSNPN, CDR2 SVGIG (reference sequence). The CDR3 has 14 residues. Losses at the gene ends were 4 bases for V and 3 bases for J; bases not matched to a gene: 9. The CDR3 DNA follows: TGTGCCTGGACTCAGGGGGACAGACGCTACGAGCAGTACTTC. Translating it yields CAWTQGDRRYEQYF.

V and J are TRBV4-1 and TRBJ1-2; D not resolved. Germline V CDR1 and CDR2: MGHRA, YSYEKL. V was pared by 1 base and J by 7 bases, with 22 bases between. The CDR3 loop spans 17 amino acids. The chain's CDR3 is CASSQVWTLYLPAGYTF. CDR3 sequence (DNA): TGCGCCAGCAGCCAAGTTTGGACGCTTTATCTTCCGGCTGGCTACACCTTC.

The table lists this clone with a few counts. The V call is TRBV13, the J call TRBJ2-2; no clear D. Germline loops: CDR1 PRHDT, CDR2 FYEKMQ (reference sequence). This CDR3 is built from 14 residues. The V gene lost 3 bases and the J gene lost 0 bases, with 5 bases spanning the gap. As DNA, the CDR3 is TGTGCCAGCAGCTTCGACGCGAACACCGGGGAGCTGTTTTTT. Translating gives CASSFDANTGELFF.

CDR3 DNA: TGTGCCAGCAGCTATTCAACAGGGGGGAGCGAGCAGTACTTC. Its translation: CASSYSTGGSEQYF. The chain recombines TRBV7-9 with TRBJ2-7; 8 bases align to TRBD1. This CDR3 comprises 14 residues. In germline, CDR1 is SEHNR, CDR2 FQNEAQ (reference sequence). The V segment lost 4 bases and the J segment 6 bases; nucleotides outside the gene matches: 8. The full variable domain, with the rest looked up from reference TRBV7-9 and TRBJ2-7, is DTGVSQNPRHKITKRGQNVTFRCDPISEHNRLYWYRQTLGQGPEFLTYFQNEAQLEKSRLLSDRFSAERPKGSFSTLEIQRTEQGDSAMYLCASSYSTGGSEQYFGPGTRLTVT.

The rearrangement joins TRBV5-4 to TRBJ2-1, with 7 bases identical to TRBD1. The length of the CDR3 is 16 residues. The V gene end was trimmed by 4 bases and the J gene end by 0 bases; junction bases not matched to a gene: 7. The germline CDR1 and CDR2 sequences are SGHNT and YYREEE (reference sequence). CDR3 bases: TGTGCCAGCAGCCAGGACAGGTCTAGCTCCTACAATGAGCAGTTCTTC. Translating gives CASSQDRSSSYNEQFF.

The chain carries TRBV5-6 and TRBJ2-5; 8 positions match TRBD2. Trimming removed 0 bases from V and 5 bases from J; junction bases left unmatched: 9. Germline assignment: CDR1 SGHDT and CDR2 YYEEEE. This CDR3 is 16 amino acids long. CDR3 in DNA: TGTGCCAGCAGCTTGGCCGCGGGGGGACCCTGGGAGACCCAGTACTTC. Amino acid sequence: CASSLAAGGPWETQYF.

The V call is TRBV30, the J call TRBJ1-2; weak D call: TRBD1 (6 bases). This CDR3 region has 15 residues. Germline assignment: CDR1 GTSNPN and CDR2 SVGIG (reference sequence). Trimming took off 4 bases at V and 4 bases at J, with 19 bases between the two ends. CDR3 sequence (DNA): TGTGCCTGGACCCCGGACAGTATTCACAGCTATGGCTACACCTTC. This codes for CAWTPDSIHSYGYTF.

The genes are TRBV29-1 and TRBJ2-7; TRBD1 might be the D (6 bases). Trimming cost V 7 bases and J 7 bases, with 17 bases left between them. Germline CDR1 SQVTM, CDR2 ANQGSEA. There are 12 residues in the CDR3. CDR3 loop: CSAPGPGDEQYF. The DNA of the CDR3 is TGCAGCGCCCCCGGCCCAGGGGATGAGCAGTACTTC.

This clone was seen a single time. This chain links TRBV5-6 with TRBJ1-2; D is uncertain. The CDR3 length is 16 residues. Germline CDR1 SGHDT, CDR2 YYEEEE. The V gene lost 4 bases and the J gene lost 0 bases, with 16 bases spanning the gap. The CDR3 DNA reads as TGTGCCAGCAGCCAAGGAGGCCCCTTACCTAACTATGGCTACACCTTC. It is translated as CASSQGGPLPNYGYTF.

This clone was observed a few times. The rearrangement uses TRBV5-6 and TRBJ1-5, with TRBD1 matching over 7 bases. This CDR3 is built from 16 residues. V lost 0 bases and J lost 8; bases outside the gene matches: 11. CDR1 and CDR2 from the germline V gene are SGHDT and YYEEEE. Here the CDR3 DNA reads TGTGCCAGCAGCTTGGCCGGACAGGTGCAGGGGAAGCCCCAGCATTTT. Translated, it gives CASSLAGQVQGKPQHF.

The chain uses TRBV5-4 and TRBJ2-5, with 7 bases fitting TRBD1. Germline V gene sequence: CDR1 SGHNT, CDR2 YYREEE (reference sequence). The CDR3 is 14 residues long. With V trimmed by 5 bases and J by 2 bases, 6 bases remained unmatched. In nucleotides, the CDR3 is TGTGCCAGCAGTCGAGGGGGCATACAAGAGACCCAGTACTTC. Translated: CASSRGGIQETQYF. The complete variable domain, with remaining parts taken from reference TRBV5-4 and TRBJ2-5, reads ETGVTQSPTHLIKTRGQQVTLRCSSQSGHNTVSWYQQALGQGPQFIFQYYREEENGRGNFPPRFSGLQFPNYSSELNVNALELDDSALYLCASSRGGIQETQYFGPGTRLLVL.

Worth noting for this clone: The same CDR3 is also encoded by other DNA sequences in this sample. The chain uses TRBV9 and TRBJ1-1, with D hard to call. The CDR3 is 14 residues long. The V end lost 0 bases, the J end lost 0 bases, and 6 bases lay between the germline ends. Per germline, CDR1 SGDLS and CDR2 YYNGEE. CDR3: CASSVEPMNTEAFF. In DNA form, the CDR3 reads TGTGCCAGCAGCGTAGAGCCCATGAACACTGAAGCTTTCTTT.

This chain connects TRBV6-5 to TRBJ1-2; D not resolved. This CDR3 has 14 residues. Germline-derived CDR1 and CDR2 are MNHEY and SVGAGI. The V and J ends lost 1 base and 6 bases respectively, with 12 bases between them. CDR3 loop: CASSYWGSDDGYTF. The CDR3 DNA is TGTGCCAGCAGTTACTGGGGTAGTGATGATGGCTACACCTTC.

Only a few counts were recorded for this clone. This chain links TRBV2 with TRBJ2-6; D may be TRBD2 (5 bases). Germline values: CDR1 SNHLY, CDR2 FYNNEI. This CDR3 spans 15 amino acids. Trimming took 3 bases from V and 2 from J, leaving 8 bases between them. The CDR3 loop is CASSDDGTGANVLTF. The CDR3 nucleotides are TGTGCCAGCAGTGATGACGGGACTGGGGCCAACGTCCTGACTTTC.

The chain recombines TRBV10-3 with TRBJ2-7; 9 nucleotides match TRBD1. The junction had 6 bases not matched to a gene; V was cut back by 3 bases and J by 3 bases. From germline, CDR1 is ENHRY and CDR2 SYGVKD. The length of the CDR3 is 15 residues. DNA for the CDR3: TGTGCCATCAGTGAAGCGACAGGGGGACTCTACGAGCAGTACTTC. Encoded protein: CAISEATGGLYEQYF.

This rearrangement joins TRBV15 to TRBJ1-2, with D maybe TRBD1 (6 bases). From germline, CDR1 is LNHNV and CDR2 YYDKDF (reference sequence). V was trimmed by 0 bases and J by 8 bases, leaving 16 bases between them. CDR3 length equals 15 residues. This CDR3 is CATSRDKGGLKGYTF. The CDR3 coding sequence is TGTGCCACCAGCAGAGATAAGGGGGGCCTAAAAGGCTACACCTTC.